The 9 T cell receptor beta chains in this list originate from one sample, sequenced in a study of response to subunit inactivated influenza vaccine. Each CDR3 protein gets one entry after TCRdb re-called the RT-PCR reads with MiXCR. The sample yields about 830,000 distinct CDR3 sequences, 15% to 20% seen once. The sample was PBMCs from blood, taken roughly 5 days after vaccination. These receptors all come from a man aged 45 to 65 who received an inactivated influenza vaccine.

V and J are TRBV4-2 and TRBJ1-3, with D possibly TRBD1 on 5 matching bases. CDR3 length: 16 amino acids. Germline-derived CDR1 and CDR2 are LGHNA and YNFKEQ. V lost 0 bases and J 1 base, leaving 10 bases between the germline ends. The CDR3 loop is CASSQEGVRSGNTIYF. The DNA of the CDR3 is TGTGCCAGCAGCCAAGAGGGGGTGCGATCTGGAAACACCATATATTTT.

This clonotype was found many times. The chain carries TRBV5-1 and TRBJ2-2; D remains unclear. The germline V and J ends were trimmed by 0 bases and 8 bases, with 8 bases remaining between them. Germline V lookup: CDR1 SGHRS, CDR2 YFSETQ. The CDR3 contains 13 residues. The CDR3 region is CASSLEGSGELFF. The CDR3 DNA follows: TGCGCCAGCAGCTTGGAGGGCTCGGGGGAGCTGTTTTTT.

The table lists this clonotype with a few counts. The genes are TRBV6-2 or TRBV6-3 and TRBJ1-1; D is perhaps TRBD1 (5 bases). CDR1 MNHEY and CDR2 SVGEGT come from the germline V gene. Trimming stripped 2 bases from V and 5 bases from J, with 18 bases between. This CDR3 has 16 amino acids. Here the CDR3 DNA reads TGTGCCAGCAGTTACGGGGCCATATCAGGGCTGACTGAAGCTTTCTTT. Its translation: CASSYGAISGLTEAFF.

The CDR3 protein is CASSSSGTSRPDTQYF. CDR3 DNA: TGCGCCAGCAGCTCATCCGGGACTAGCAGGCCAGATACGCAGTATTTT. This chain joins TRBV5-1 and TRBJ2-3; 9 nucleotides align to TRBD2. With V trimmed by 3 bases and J by 4 bases, 9 bases remained unmatched. Looked up from germline, CDR1 is SGHRS and CDR2 is YFSETQ. CDR3 size: 16 residues.

This clonotype was counted ten times or more. This rearrangement joins TRBV5-1 to TRBJ2-1; D is uncertain. V was clipped by 0 bases and J by 0 bases, with 7 bases between them. CDR3 size: 15 residues. Germline-derived CDR1 and CDR2 are SGHRS and YFSETQ. In DNA form, the CDR3 reads TGCGCCAGCAGCTTGGGGAGTGGCTCCTACAATGAGCAGTTCTTC. It is translated as CASSLGSGSYNEQFF.

The chain employs TRBV11-2 and TRBJ2-5, with TRBD2 matching over 7 bases. The CDR3 covers 11 residues. In germline, CDR1 is SGHAT, CDR2 FQNNGV. Germline trimming cut 8 bases from V and 5 bases from J; bases unmatched to any gene: 2. CDR3: CASGLGETQYF. CDR3 in DNA: TGTGCCAGCGGACTAGGGGAGACCCAGTACTTC.

This clonotype was seen only a few times. The rearrangement uses TRBV20-1 and TRBJ1-2; 8 bases map to TRBD1. Trimming cost V 5 bases and J 8 bases; bases outside gene matches: 10. Germline V gene sequence: CDR1 DFQATT, CDR2 SNEGSKA (reference sequence). The CDR3 has 13 amino acids. The CDR3, as DNA: TGCAGTGCTTGGGGACAGGATATTACCGGCTACACCTTC. Encoded protein: CSAWGQDITGYTF.

As regards this clonotype: It may be a read error: a sequence one base away is much more abundant. The J gene is TRBJ2-1, the V gene TRBV12-3 or TRBV12-4, with D possibly being TRBD1 or TRBD2 (5 bases each). The length of the CDR3 is 15 residues. The CDR3 DNA reads as TGTGCCAACAGTACCCCAGGGAGTGGATACAATGAGCAGTTCTTC. Translation gives CANSTPGSGYNEQFF.

The chain recombines TRBV6-1 with TRBJ1-6; D ambiguous. The CDR3 loop spans 15 amino acids. CDR1 is MNHNS and CDR2 is SASEGT in the germline V gene. V was clipped by 6 bases and J by 7 bases, with 16 bases between them. Here the CDR3 DNA reads TGTGCCAGCAGAAAGGCGGCCGGCTTAAATTCACCCCTCCACTTT. Protein sequence: CASRKAAGLNSPLHF.